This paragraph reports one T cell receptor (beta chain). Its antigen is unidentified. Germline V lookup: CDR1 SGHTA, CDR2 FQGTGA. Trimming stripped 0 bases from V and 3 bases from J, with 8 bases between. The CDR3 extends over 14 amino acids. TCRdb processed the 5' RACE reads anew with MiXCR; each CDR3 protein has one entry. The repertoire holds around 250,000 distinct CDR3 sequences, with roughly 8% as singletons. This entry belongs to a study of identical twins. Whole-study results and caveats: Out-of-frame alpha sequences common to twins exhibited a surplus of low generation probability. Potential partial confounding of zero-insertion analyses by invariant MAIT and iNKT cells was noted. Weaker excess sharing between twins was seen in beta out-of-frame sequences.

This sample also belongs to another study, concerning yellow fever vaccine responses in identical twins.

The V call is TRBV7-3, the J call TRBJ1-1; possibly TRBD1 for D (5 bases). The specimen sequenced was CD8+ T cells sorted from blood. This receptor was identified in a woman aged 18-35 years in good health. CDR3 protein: CASSLTSGYTEAFF. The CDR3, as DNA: TGTGCCAGCAGCTTAACGTCAGGGTACACTGAAGCTTTCTTT.